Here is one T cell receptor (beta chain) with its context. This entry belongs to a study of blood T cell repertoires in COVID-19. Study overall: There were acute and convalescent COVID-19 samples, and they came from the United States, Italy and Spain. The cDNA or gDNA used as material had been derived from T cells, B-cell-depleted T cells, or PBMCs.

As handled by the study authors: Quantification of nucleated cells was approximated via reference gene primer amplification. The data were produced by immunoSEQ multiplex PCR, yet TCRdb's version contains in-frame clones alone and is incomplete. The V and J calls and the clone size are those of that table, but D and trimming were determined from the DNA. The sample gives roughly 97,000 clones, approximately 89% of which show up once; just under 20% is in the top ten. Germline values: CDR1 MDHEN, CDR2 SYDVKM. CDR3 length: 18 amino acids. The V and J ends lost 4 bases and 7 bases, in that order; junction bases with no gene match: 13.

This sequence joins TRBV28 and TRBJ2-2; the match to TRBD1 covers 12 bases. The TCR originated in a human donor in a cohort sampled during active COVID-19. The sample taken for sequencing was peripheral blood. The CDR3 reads CASSSRSGTGGPHGELFF. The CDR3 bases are TGTGCCAGCAGTTCGCGTTCCGGGACAGGGGGCCCCCACGGGGAGCTGTTTTTT.